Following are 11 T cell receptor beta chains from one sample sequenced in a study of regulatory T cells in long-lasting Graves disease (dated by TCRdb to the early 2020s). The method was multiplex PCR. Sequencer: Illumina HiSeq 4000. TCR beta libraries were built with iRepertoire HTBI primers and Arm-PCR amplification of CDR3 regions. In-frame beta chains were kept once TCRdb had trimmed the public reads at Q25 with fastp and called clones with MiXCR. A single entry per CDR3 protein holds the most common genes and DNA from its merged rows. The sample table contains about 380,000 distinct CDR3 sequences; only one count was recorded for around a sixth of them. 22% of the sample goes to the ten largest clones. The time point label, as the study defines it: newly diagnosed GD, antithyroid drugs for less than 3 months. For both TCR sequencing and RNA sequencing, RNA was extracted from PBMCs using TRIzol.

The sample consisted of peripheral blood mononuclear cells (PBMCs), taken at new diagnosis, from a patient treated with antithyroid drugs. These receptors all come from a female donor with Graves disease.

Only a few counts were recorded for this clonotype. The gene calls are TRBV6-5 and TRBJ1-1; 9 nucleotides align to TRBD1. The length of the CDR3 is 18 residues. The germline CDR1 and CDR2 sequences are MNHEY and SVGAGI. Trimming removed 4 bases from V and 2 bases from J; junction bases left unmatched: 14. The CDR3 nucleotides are TGTGCCAGCAGTTTCTTACAGGGGGCTTCGGGGTCAAACACTGAAGCTTTCTTT. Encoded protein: CASSFLQGASGSNTEAFF.

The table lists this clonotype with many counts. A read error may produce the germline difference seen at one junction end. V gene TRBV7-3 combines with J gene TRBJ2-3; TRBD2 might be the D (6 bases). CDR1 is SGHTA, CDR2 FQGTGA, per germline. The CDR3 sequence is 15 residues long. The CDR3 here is CASSVTGGSTDTQYF. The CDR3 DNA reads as TGTGCCAGCAGCGTAACAGGAGGGAGCACAGATACGCAGTATTTT.

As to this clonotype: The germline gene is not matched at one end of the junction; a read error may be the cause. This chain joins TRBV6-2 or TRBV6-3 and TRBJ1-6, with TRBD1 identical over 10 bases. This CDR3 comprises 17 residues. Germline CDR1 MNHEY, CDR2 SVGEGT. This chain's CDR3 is CAGSEVPGTGVGTPLHF. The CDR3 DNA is TGTGCCGGCAGTGAAGTACCCGGGACAGGGGTAGGGACACCCCTCCACTTT.

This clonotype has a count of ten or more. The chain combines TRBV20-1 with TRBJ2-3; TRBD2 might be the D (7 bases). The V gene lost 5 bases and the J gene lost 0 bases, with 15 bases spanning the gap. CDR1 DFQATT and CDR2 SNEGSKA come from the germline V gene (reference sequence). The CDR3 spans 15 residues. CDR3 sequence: CSAELAGASTDTQYF. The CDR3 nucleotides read TGCAGTGCTGAACTGGCGGGGGCTAGCACAGATACGCAGTATTTT.

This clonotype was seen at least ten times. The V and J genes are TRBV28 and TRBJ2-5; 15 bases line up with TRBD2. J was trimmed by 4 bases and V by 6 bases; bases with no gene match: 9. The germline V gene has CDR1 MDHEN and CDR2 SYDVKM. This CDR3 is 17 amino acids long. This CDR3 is CASRAPGLAGGGETQYF. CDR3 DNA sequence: TGTGCCAGCAGGGCACCGGGACTAGCGGGAGGTGGAGAGACCCAGTACTTC.

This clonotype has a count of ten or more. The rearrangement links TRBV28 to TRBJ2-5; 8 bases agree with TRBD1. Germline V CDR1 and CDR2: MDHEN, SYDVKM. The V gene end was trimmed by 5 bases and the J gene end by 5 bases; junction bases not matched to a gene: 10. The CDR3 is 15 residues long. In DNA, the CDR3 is TGTGCCAGCAGTGTTTATCAGGGGGCAGGTGAGACCCAGTACTTC. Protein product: CASSVYQGAGETQYF.

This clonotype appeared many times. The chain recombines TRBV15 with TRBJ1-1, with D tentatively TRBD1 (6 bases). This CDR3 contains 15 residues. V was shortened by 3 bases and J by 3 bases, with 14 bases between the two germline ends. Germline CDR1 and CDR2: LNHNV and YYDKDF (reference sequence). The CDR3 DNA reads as TGTGCCACCAGCAGGGAGGGGGTTTGGGACACTGAAGCTTTCTTT. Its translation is CATSREGVWDTEAFF. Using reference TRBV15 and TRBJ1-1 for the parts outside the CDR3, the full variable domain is DAMVIQNPRYQVTQFGKPVTLSCSQTLNHNVMYWYQQKSSQAPKLLFHYYDKDFNNEADTPDNFQSRRPNTSFCFLDIRSPGLGDTAMYLCATSREGVWDTEAFFGQGTRLTVV.

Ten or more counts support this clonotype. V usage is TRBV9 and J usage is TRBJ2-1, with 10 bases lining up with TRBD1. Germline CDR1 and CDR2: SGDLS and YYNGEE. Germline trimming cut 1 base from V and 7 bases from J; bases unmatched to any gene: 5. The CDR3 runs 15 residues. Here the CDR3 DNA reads TGTGCCAGCAGCGTATCGAGGACAGGGGGGAATGAGCAGTTCTTC. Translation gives CASSVSRTGGNEQFF.

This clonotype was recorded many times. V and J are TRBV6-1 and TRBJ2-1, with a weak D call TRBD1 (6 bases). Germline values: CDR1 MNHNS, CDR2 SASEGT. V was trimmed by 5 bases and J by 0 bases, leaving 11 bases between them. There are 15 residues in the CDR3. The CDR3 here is CASSPGTFSYNEQFF. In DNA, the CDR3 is TGTGCCAGCAGTCCCGGGACATTCTCCTACAATGAGCAGTTCTTC.

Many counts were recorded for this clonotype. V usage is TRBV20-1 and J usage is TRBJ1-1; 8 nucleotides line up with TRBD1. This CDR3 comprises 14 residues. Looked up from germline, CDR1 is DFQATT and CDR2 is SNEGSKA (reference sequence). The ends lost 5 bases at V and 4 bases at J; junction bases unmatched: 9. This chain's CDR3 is CSAATGARGTEAFF. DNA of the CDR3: TGCAGTGCTGCGACAGGGGCGAGGGGCACTGAAGCTTTCTTT.

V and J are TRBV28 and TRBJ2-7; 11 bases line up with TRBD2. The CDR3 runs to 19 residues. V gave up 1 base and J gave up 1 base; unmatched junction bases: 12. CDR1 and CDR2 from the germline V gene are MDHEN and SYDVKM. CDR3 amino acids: CASSLFGVLAGVVSYEQYF. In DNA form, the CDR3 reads TGTGCCAGCAGTTTATTTGGGGTACTAGCGGGAGTCGTTTCCTACGAGCAGTACTTC.